This is a list of T cell receptor beta chains from one sample in a study of shared clonotypes between healthy human individuals. TCRdb's table, derived via immunoSEQ multiplex PCR, lists solely in-frame clones and lacks some. The top ten hold 0.3% to 0.4% of the sample, which has approximately 2.3 million clones, approximately 93% seen once. The sample comprised naive CD4+ T cells from PBMCs. The source is a man younger than 30 in good health. Some clones in this sample may be carry-over from other donors' samples. Each CDR3 is given with its conserved first and last residue. The D gene is left open where the match is weak. Expanded clones get a size class; other rows say once, few or many, or leave the size out.

CDR3nt,CDR3aa,j_gene,abundance,d_gene,v_gene
TGTGCCAGCAGCCTACCCAGGACTAGCCGATCTAGCACAGATACGCAGTATTTT,CASSLPRTSRSSTDTQYF,TRBJ2-3,once,TRBD2,TRBV14
TGTGCCAGCAGCCAAGACTCCTACGGGGAGCTGTTTTTT,CASSQDSYGELFF,TRBJ2-2,.,.,TRBV14
TGTGCCAGCTCACCAGCGGTCCAAGAGACCCAGTACTTC,CASSPAVQETQYF,TRBJ2-5,.,.,TRBV18
TGCGCCAGCAGCCAAGAAGGCATGAACACTGAAGCTTTCTTT,CASSQEGMNTEAFF,TRBJ1-1,.,.,TRBV4-1
TGTGCCAGCAGTTTAGGACCTCGAAGGGCCAACGTCCTGACTTTC,CASSLGPRRANVLTF,TRBJ2-6,.,.,TRBV28
TGTGCCAGCAGCGGCGGACAGGGCTATTACGAGCAGTACTTC,CASSGGQGYYEQYF,TRBJ2-7,.,TRBD1,TRBV5-5
TGTGCCAGCAGCTTAGCGGTGGGCCCGCCGGACTATGGCTACACCTTC,CASSLAVGPPDYGYTF,TRBJ1-2,.,.,TRBV7-9
TGTGCCATCAGGGAACAGGGGAGCGGCAACTATGGCTACACCTTC,CAIREQGSGNYGYTF,TRBJ1-2,few,TRBD1,TRBV10-3
TGTGCCAGCTCACCAGTTGCACTAGCGGGAGTAGGCGGGGAGCTGTTTTTT,CASSPVALAGVGGELFF,TRBJ2-2,.,TRBD2,TRBV18
TGTGCCAGCAGCTTAGACCCCTCCAACGAGCAGTACTTC,CASSLDPSNEQYF,TRBJ2-7,.,.,TRBV5-6
TGCAGCGTTGCCTTACTAGCGGGATCTATCGAGCAGTACTTC,CSVALLAGSIEQYF,TRBJ2-7,.,TRBD2,TRBV29-1
TGTGCCAGCACCAAGACTAGCGGGGGTGGCGCAGATACGCAGTATTTT,CASTKTSGGGADTQYF,TRBJ2-3,once,TRBD2,TRBV11-2
TGTGCCAGCAGTTTCTCGGACAGGTACAATGAGCAGTTCTTC,CASSFSDRYNEQFF,TRBJ2-1,.,TRBD1,TRBV28
TGTGCCAGCACTGGCGCCAACGTGGGCCCAACTAATGAAAAACTGTTTTTT,CASTGANVGPTNEKLFF,TRBJ1-4,.,.,TRBV28
TGTGCCTGGATAACGAAGAGCTCCTATAATTCACCCCTCCACTTT,CAWITKSSYNSPLHF,TRBJ1-6,.,.,TRBV30
TGTGCCAGCAGGCCCCCGGGACCGCACAATGAGCAGTTCTTC,CASRPPGPHNEQFF,TRBJ2-1,.,.,TRBV11-1
TGTGCCAGTCCGCCGGGGTGGGGCGCCCAGTACTTC,CASPPGWGAQYF,TRBJ2-5,.,.,TRBV6-1
TGTGCCAGCAGCCCGGGACTAGCGGGAGGGTACACCGGGGAGCTGTTTTTT,CASSPGLAGGYTGELFF,TRBJ2-2,.,TRBD2,TRBV4-2
TGTGCCAGCAGTTATCGACAGGGACCCTACGAGCAGTACTTC,CASSYRQGPYEQYF,TRBJ2-7,.,TRBD1,TRBV6-5
TGCGCCAGCAGCTCCAATTGGGAAAACATTCAGTACTTC,CASSSNWENIQYF,TRBJ2-4,once,.,TRBV5-1
TGTGCCAGCATCTTACTGGGGACTAGCGGGCCCCAAGAGACCCAGTACTTC,CASILLGTSGPQETQYF,TRBJ2-5,once,TRBD2,TRBV2
TGCGCCAGCAGCCAGGGACAGGGTTACACTGAAGCTTTCTTT,CASSQGQGYTEAFF,TRBJ1-1,.,TRBD1,TRBV4-1
TGCGCCAGCAGCTTGTTAGCTAGCGGGAGAGGAGAGACCCAGTACTTC,CASSLLASGRGETQYF,TRBJ2-5,.,TRBD2,TRBV5-1
TGTGCCAGCAGCTTGAAGGGGAAATCCGGGGAGCTGTTTTTT,CASSLKGKSGELFF,TRBJ2-2,.,.,TRBV13
TGTGCCAGTAGCCCCAGGAGAATTACAGATACGCAGTATTTT,CASSPRRITDTQYF,TRBJ2-3,once,.,TRBV19
TGTGCCAGCAGTTTATTCAGGGGAACCTACGAGCAGTACTTC,CASSLFRGTYEQYF,TRBJ2-7,.,.,TRBV28
TGTGCCAGCTCACCGGGACTAGCGGGGGTAGGGGAGCAGTTCTTC,CASSPGLAGVGEQFF,TRBJ2-1,.,TRBD2,TRBV18
TGCGCCAGCAGCCCCGATGCAACTAATGAAAAACTGTTTTTT,CASSPDATNEKLFF,TRBJ1-4,.,.,TRBV5-1
TGTGCCAGCAGCCAGAGACTCTTTCCGGGACTAGCGGAGAGGAATGAGCAGTTCTTC,CASSQRLFPGLAERNEQFF,TRBJ2-1,.,TRBD2,TRBV4-2